A single sample is the source of the 18 T cell receptor beta chains below, sequenced in a study of T cell repertoires in cytomegalovirus infection. One entry per CDR3 protein, called by TCRdb with MiXCR from the reads. The data show a few hundred thousand distinct CDR3 sequences, more than 15% seen once. The sample was CD8+ T cells from PBMCs. Receptors were obtained from a human donor in good health (CMV status not recorded). Some clones in this sample may be carry-over from other donors' samples.

In this sample, this clonotype turned up a few times. The CDR3 DNA follows: TGCGCCAGCAGCCAGTACGACACGGGGGCGGGGAACTATGGCTACACCTTC. Translating it yields CASSQYDTGAGNYGYTF. The V and J genes are TRBV4-1 and TRBJ1-2, with a tentative D call TRBD1 (6 bases). The CDR3 covers 17 residues. V gave up 3 bases and J gave up 2 bases, with 19 bases separating them. Germline V gene sequence: CDR1 MGHRA, CDR2 YSYEKL.

This clonotype appeared a single time. The chain links TRBV27 to TRBJ1-1; D is undetermined. Per the germline V gene, CDR1 is MNHEY and CDR2 is SMNVEV (reference sequence). The V gene lost 7 bases and the J gene lost 4 bases, with 16 bases spanning the gap. CDR3 length equals 14 residues. The chain's CDR3 is CASNHLTRRTEAFF. Here the CDR3 DNA reads TGTGCCAGCAACCACCTGACGCGCCGCACTGAAGCTTTCTTT.

J is TRBJ2-3 and V is TRBV2; D tentatively reads TRBD1 or TRBD2 (5 bases each). This CDR3 region has 12 residues. V dropped 7 bases and J dropped 8 bases, with 13 bases sitting between them. Germline V gives CDR1 SNHLY, CDR2 FYNNEI. The chain's CDR3 is CASTGPSATQYF. CDR3 DNA sequence: TGTGCCAGCACGGGACCCTCTGCTACGCAGTATTTT.

The CDR3 region is CASSPPAGGPWDEQFF. CDR3 in DNA: TGTGCCAGCAGCCCCCCCGCGGGGGGGCCATGGGATGAGCAGTTCTTC. This chain connects TRBV7-9 to TRBJ2-1, with 9 bases fitting TRBD2. Per the germline V gene, CDR1 is SEHNR and CDR2 is FQNEAQ (reference sequence). The CDR3 has 16 residues. The ends lost 5 bases at V and 8 bases at J; junction bases unmatched: 13.

This clonotype showed up many times. This chain joins TRBV7-2 and TRBJ2-4, with D maybe TRBD2 (7 bases). Trimming removed 0 bases at V and 9 bases at J, with 9 bases between. CDR3 size: 13 residues. The V gene's germline CDR1 is SGHTA and CDR2 FQGNSA. Here the CDR3 reads CASSLAGGAIQYF. CDR3 DNA sequence: TGTGCCAGCAGCTTAGCGGGGGGGGCCATTCAGTACTTC.

There are many counts of this clonotype. V usage is TRBV7-9 and J usage is TRBJ2-1, with TRBD2 matching 7 bases. This CDR3 is built from 14 residues. V shed 4 bases and J 6 bases; nucleotides not matched to a gene: 6. The germline V gene has CDR1 SEHNR and CDR2 FQNEAQ (reference sequence). The CDR3 nucleotides are TGTGCCAGCAGCTATAGCGGGTCCCCCAATGAGCAGTTCTTC. Residues: CASSYSGSPNEQFF. Full variable domain (outside the CDR3, taken from reference TRBV7-9 and TRBJ2-1): DTGVSQNPRHKITKRGQNVTFRCDPISEHNRLYWYRQTLGQGPEFLTYFQNEAQLEKSRLLSDRFSAERPKGSFSTLEIQRTEQGDSAMYLCASSYSGSPNEQFFGPGTRLTVL.

This clonotype was seen a few times. This chain uses TRBV27 with TRBJ2-2, with D perhaps TRBD1 (5 bases). Between the trimmed V and J ends, which lost 8 bases and 0 bases, there was a span of 10 bases. CDR3 length equals 14 residues. CDR1 and CDR2 (germline): MNHEY, SMNVEV (reference sequence). The CDR3 spells CASQQVANTGELFF. In nucleotides, the CDR3 is TGTGCCAGCCAACAGGTCGCGAACACCGGGGAGCTGTTTTTT.

This clonotype was seen a handful of times. V gene TRBV7-2 combines with J gene TRBJ2-4; TRBD2 aligns across 12 bases. The V gene end was trimmed by 5 bases and the J gene end by 4 bases; junction bases not matched to a gene: 15. This CDR3 region has 19 residues. Germline-derived CDR1 and CDR2 are SGHTA and FQGNSA. As DNA, the CDR3 is TGTGCCAGCAGCCCGTGGACTAGCGGGATACGAAGTAGTAAAAACATTCAGTACTTC. Amino acid sequence: CASSPWTSGIRSSKNIQYF. The variable domain in full, with the rest retrieved from reference TRBV7-2 and TRBJ2-4, is GAGVSQSPSNKVTEKGKDVELRCDPISGHTALYWYRQSLGQGLEFLIYFQGNSAPDKSGLPSDRFSAERTGGSVSTLTIQRTQQEDSAVYLCASSPWTSGIRSSKNIQYFGAGTRLSVL.

This clonotype has ten or more counts. The chain combines TRBV7-9 with TRBJ2-7; 7 nucleotides agree with TRBD1. This CDR3 is 15 amino acids long. V lost 6 bases to trimming and J lost 2 bases; unmatched junction nucleotides: 10. Germline V CDR1 and CDR2: SEHNR, FQNEAQ (reference sequence). The CDR3: CASRAARGQPYEQYF. CDR3 DNA: TGTGCCAGCAGGGCCGCCCGGGGACAGCCCTACGAGCAGTACTTC.

The chain uses TRBV7-6 and TRBJ1-1, with D possibly being TRBD1 (5 bases). The CDR3 is made up of 12 amino acids. CDR1 SGHVS and CDR2 FNYEAQ come from the germline V gene. Trimming cost V 9 bases and J 1 base, with 9 bases left between them. CDR3 nucleotides: TGTGCCAGTGTAGGGGCGAACACTGAAGCTTTCTTT. Its protein is CASVGANTEAFF. Complete variable domain (other parts from reference TRBV7-6 and TRBJ1-1): GAGVSQSPRYKVTKRGQDVALRCDPISGHVSLYWYRQALGQGPEFLTYFNYEAQQDKSGLPNDRFSAERPEGSISTLTIQRTEQRDSAMYRCASVGANTEAFFGQGTRLTVV.

In its sample, this clonotype was seen many times. This chain connects TRBV7-8 to TRBJ2-7; 11 bases match TRBD2. V was clipped by 3 bases and J by 5 bases; unmatched bases: 9. CDR1 SGHVS and CDR2 FQNEAQ come from the germline V gene. There are 16 residues in the CDR3. The CDR3 here is CASSFFSGGALNEQYF. The DNA for the CDR3 is TGTGCCAGCAGCTTTTTTAGCGGGGGGGCGTTAAACGAGCAGTACTTC.

This clonotype came up a few times. The V gene is TRBV29-1, the J gene TRBJ1-4; D is unclear. Looked up from germline, CDR1 is SQVTM and CDR2 is ANQGSEA. CDR3 length: 14 residues. Trimming took off 4 bases at V and 4 bases at J, with 13 bases between the two ends. The CDR3 DNA follows: TGCAGCGTTGCGATTGGTACAGTTAATGAAAAACTGTTTTTT. Translation: CSVAIGTVNEKLFF.

This clonotype was observed a handful of times. The chain is built from TRBV7-6 and TRBJ2-2, with unresolved D. The CDR3 is 15 amino acids. Germline CDR1 is SGHVS and CDR2 is FNYEAQ. Trimming left V 4 bases short and J 5 bases short, with 14 bases between. The CDR3 coding sequence is TGTGCCAGCAGCTCCCCCTCGGACCAAACCGGGGAGCTGTTTTTT. This encodes CASSSPSDQTGELFF.

This clonotype was seen at least ten times. J is TRBJ2-7 and V is TRBV28; the D gene is possibly TRBD2 (5 bases). CDR1 and CDR2 (germline): MDHEN, SYDVKM. The CDR3 length is 15 residues. V lost 5 bases, J lost 1 base, and 15 bases lay in between. The CDR3 sequence: CASSLGLEGSYEQYF. The CDR3 region has the DNA TGTGCCAGCAGTCTCGGCCTCGAGGGATCCTACGAGCAGTACTTC. Looking up the rest from reference TRBV28 and TRBJ2-7 gives the full variable domain: DVKVTQSSRYLVKRTGEKVFLECVQDMDHENMFWYRQDPGLGLRLIYFSYDVKMKEKGDIPEGYSVSREKKERFSLILESASTNQTSMYLCASSLGLEGSYEQYFGPGTRLTVT.

Comments on this clonotype: One end of the junction is discordant with germline, which a read error may explain. J is TRBJ1-4 and V is TRBV6-5, with D possibly matching TRBD1 (5 bases). The CDR3 runs 13 residues. The V gene's germline CDR1 is MNHEY and CDR2 SVGAGI. The CDR3 coding sequence is TGTGCCAGCAGTTACGGGACTAATGATAAACTGTTTTTT. It is translated as CASSYGTNDKLFF.

V usage is TRBV15 and J usage is TRBJ2-7, with D perhaps matching TRBD1 (5 bases). The germline V gene has CDR1 LNHNV and CDR2 YYDKDF (reference sequence). The CDR3 has 12 residues. The V and J ends lost 3 bases and 5 bases respectively, with 8 bases between them. The CDR3 region is CATSSAGNEQYF. The CDR3 nucleotides read TGTGCCACCAGCAGTGCAGGGAACGAGCAGTACTTC.

This clonotype has a handful of counts. The chain carries TRBV7-9 and TRBJ1-5; possibly TRBD1 for D (5 bases). The V and J ends lost 5 bases and 2 bases respectively, with 10 bases between them. This CDR3 comprises 14 residues. Germline CDR1 and CDR2: SEHNR and FQNEAQ (reference sequence). The CDR3 loop reads CASSEVTGNQPQHF. CDR3 coding DNA: TGTGCCAGCAGCGAAGTGACAGGCAATCAGCCCCAGCATTTT.

The chain couples TRBV4-1 to TRBJ2-1; 12 bases align to TRBD2. Per germline, CDR1 MGHRA and CDR2 YSYEKL. This CDR3 contains 17 residues. J was trimmed by 5 bases and V by 4 bases; bases with no gene match: 9. Written as DNA, the CDR3 is TGCGCCAGCAGCCTCGCTCCGGGACTAGCGGGTAACAATGAGCAGTTCTTC. This encodes CASSLAPGLAGNNEQFF.